This T cell receptor (beta chain) comes out of a study of regulatory T cells in long-lasting Graves disease. CDR3 regions were amplified by Arm-PCR using iRepertoire HTBI primers to build TCR beta libraries. Each CDR3 protein is one row after TCRdb ran MiXCR on the multiplex PCR reads. The repertoire has hundreds of thousands of distinct CDR3 sequences, 16% of them found once; the top ten carry 25% to 30%. The CDR3 covers 15 residues. The V gene's germline CDR1 is ENHRY and CDR2 SYGVKD. With 3 bases clipped from V and 8 bases from J, the junction kept 8 bases outside the gene matches. As to time point: newly diagnosed GD, antithyroid drugs for less than 3 months. TCR sequences were obtained from RNA taken from PBMCs. This clonotype was counted many times. This sample was also put to use in a study of T cells in Graves' hyperthyroidism and ophthalmopathy.

Source: peripheral blood mononuclear cells (PBMCs), taken at new diagnosis, from a patient treated with antithyroid drugs. The J gene is TRBJ2-1, the V gene TRBV10-3; 9 bases match TRBD2. This sequence originates from a man between 35 and 55 years old with Graves disease. This CDR3 reads CAISDGGGASYEQFF. CDR3 DNA sequence: TGTGCCATCAGTGACGGCGGGGGGGCCAGTTATGAGCAGTTCTTC.